Below, 32 T cell receptor beta chains from the same sample are listed, as sequenced in a study of cytotoxic CD8 clonotypes in ibrutinib-treated CLL. Libraries were prepared by immunoSEQ multiplex PCR; TCRdb keeps only in-frame clonotypes and omits some of them. The sample comprises 250,000 or so clones, under 80% of which are singletons, and approximately 15% rests with the top ten. The material was PBMCs, obtained after 24 months of ibrutinib treatment. The receptors shown here come from a human donor with chronic lymphocytic leukemia.

The chain links TRBV9 to TRBJ2-3; 7 bases line up with TRBD2. Trimming cost V 0 bases and J 6 bases; bases outside gene matches: 4. Per germline, CDR1 SGDLS and CDR2 YYNGEE. CDR3 size: 14 residues. CDR3 region: CASSVERGGDTQYF. For the CDR3, the DNA is TGTGCCAGCAGCGTAGAGAGGGGAGGGGATACGCAGTATTTT.

V is TRBV7-3 and J is TRBJ2-3, with a possible D match to TRBD1 (6 bases). CDR3 size: 13 residues. Trimming left V 7 bases short and J 2 bases short, with 10 bases between. Germline V lookup: CDR1 SGHTA, CDR2 FQGTGA. The CDR3 region is CASKDRNTDTQYF. The CDR3 DNA follows: TGTGCCAGCAAGGACAGAAACACAGATACGCAGTATTTT.

In this sample, this clone turned up a few times. The CDR3 here is CAWAVNEQFF. Written as DNA, the CDR3 is TGTGCCTGGGCTGTTAATGAGCAGTTCTTC. The chain combines TRBV30 with TRBJ2-1, with D unresolved. The germline V and J ends were trimmed by 5 bases and 7 bases, with 6 bases remaining between them. From germline, CDR1 is GTSNPN and CDR2 SVGIG (reference sequence). This CDR3 is 10 amino acids long.

The gene calls are TRBV4-2 and TRBJ1-2; 8 bases agree with TRBD1. The V gene's germline CDR1 is LGHNA and CDR2 YNFKEQ. The trim removed 7 bases at V and 8 bases at J, leaving 15 bases unmatched. CDR3 size: 15 residues. The CDR3 DNA reads TGTGCCAGCAACAACCCCCTCGACAGGGGAGGCGGCTACACCTTC. It codes for CASNNPLDRGGGYTF.

The V gene is TRBV27, the J gene TRBJ2-3; 10 bases match TRBD2. The CDR3 runs 17 residues. CDR1 and CDR2 from the germline V gene are MNHEY and SMNVEV (reference sequence). V lost 5 bases, J lost 2 bases, and 10 bases stayed unmatched. The CDR3 loop is CASSPPRAGGITDTQYF. Written as DNA, the CDR3 is TGTGCCAGCAGTCCGCCTCGAGCGGGAGGGATCACAGATACGCAGTATTTT.

The chain joins TRBV30 to TRBJ2-7, with no clear D. The CDR3 sequence is 13 residues long. The germline V and J ends were trimmed by 2 bases and 6 bases, with 14 bases remaining between them. CDR1 is GTSNPN, CDR2 SVGIG, per germline (reference sequence). CDR3 in amino acids: CAWSRNVASEQYF. DNA of the CDR3: TGTGCCTGGAGTCGGAATGTAGCCTCCGAGCAGTACTTC.

The chain couples TRBV25-1 to TRBJ1-5; D may be TRBD1 (6 bases). The V gene lost 2 bases and the J gene lost 6 bases, with 14 bases spanning the gap. This CDR3 is built from 15 residues. Germline CDR1 MGHDK, CDR2 SYGVNS. The CDR3 DNA is TGTGCCAGCAGTGAACCAGGGGCGTCGAGTCAGCCCCAGCATTTT. Protein sequence: CASSEPGASSQPQHF.

This rearrangement joins TRBV6-6 to TRBJ1-1; no reliable D call. The germline V gene encodes CDR1 MNHNY and CDR2 SVGAGI (reference sequence). The ends were cut back, 6 bases at V and 0 bases at J, with 8 bases in the middle. The CDR3 sequence is 13 residues long. Written as DNA, the CDR3 is TGTGCCAGCAGGAAACGTATGAACACTGAAGCTTTCTTT. Protein: CASRKRMNTEAFF.

This chain links TRBV30 with TRBJ1-5; D gene uncertain. CDR1 and CDR2 (germline): GTSNPN, SVGIG (reference sequence). Trimming shortened V by 1 base and J by 1 base, and 14 bases separated the two germline ends. The length of the CDR3 is 16 residues. For the CDR3, the DNA is TGTGCCTGGAGTGCCCCGACTTCGGACAGCAATCAGCCCCAGCATTTT. Its protein product is CAWSAPTSDSNQPQHF.

The chain links TRBV4-1 to TRBJ2-2; the D gene is possibly TRBD1 (5 bases). This CDR3 comprises 15 residues. The germline CDR1 and CDR2 sequences are MGHRA and YSYEKL. The V and J ends lost 4 bases and 6 bases respectively, with 15 bases between them. CDR3 loop: CASSRHWWGAGELFF. DNA for the CDR3: TGCGCCAGCAGCCGCCATTGGTGGGGCGCCGGGGAGCTGTTTTTT.

The rearrangement links TRBV28 to TRBJ2-3, with TRBD2 as a possible D gene (5 bases). The CDR3 is 14 residues long. Germline values: CDR1 MDHEN, CDR2 SYDVKM. V dropped 1 base and J dropped 6 bases, with 11 bases sitting between them. In DNA form, the CDR3 reads TGTGCCAGCAGTTTATTGCCTAGCTCGGATACGCAGTATTTT. It encodes CASSLLPSSDTQYF.

CDR3 residues: CATEGTVYGYTF. Written as DNA, the CDR3 is TGTGCCACCGAGGGGACAGTCTATGGCTACACCTTC. This chain connects TRBV28 to TRBJ1-2; TRBD1 agrees at 7 bases. CDR1 is MDHEN and CDR2 is SYDVKM in the germline V gene. After removal of 10 bases from V and 4 bases from J, the junction contained 6 bases not matched to a gene. The CDR3 has 12 residues.

The chain joins TRBV20-1 to TRBJ2-1; tentatively, D is TRBD1 (5 bases). CDR3 size: 11 residues. CDR1 is DFQATT and CDR2 is SNEGSKA in the germline V gene (reference sequence). V was trimmed by 6 bases and J by 6 bases, leaving 9 bases between them. The CDR3 loop is CSADTPNEQFF. The CDR3 DNA reads TGCAGTGCGGACACACCCAATGAGCAGTTCTTC.

The CDR3 sequence is CASSVTDRVYEQFF. The CDR3 DNA reads TGTGCCAGCAGCGTGACCGACCGTGTCTATGAGCAGTTCTTC. The chain joins TRBV9 to TRBJ2-1; D call uncertain. Germline loops: CDR1 SGDLS, CDR2 YYNGEE. The germline V and J ends were trimmed by 2 bases and 8 bases, with 14 bases remaining between them. CDR3 length equals 14 residues. The entire variable domain, with the rest obtained from reference TRBV9 and TRBJ2-1, is as follows: DSGVTQTPKHLITATGQRVTLRCSPRSGDLSVYWYQQSLDQGLQFLIQYYNGEERAKGNILERFSAQQFPDLHSELNLSSLELGDSALYFCASSVTDRVYEQFFGPGTRLTVL.

This clone came up once. This chain uses TRBV15 with TRBJ2-3; D perhaps matches TRBD2 (5 bases). V lost 3 bases, J lost 2 bases, and 9 bases lay in between. Germline CDR1 and CDR2: LNHNV and YYDKDF (reference sequence). The CDR3 length is 14 residues. Here the CDR3 DNA reads TGTGCCACCAGCAGGGACTTACTCACAGATACGCAGTATTTT. This translates into CATSRDLLTDTQYF.

This rearrangement joins TRBV2 to TRBJ2-2; the match to TRBD2 covers 11 bases. The CDR3 has 17 residues. V lost 7 bases, J lost 5 bases, and 12 bases stayed unmatched. Germline-derived CDR1 and CDR2 are SNHLY and FYNNEI. CDR3: CASTPPGLAVNTGELFF. In DNA, the CDR3 is TGTGCCAGCACTCCTCCGGGACTAGCGGTGAATACCGGGGAGCTGTTTTTT.

This clone was recorded once. The chain has TRBV14 and TRBJ1-4; D is unresolved. The CDR3 is made up of 14 amino acids. The germline gives CDR1 SGHDN, CDR2 FVKESK. V was clipped by 4 bases and J by 0 bases, with 6 bases between them. This CDR3 is CASSRGATNEKLFF. CDR3 sequence (DNA): TGTGCCAGCAGCCGGGGAGCAACTAATGAAAAACTGTTTTTT.

The DNA of the CDR3 is TGTGCCAGCACCTGGGACGGATCATCGGCAGATACGCAGTATTTT. Residues: CASTWDGSSADTQYF. The chain couples TRBV6-6 to TRBJ2-3, with D perhaps being TRBD1 or TRBD2 (5 bases each). Germline CDR1 MNHNY, CDR2 SVGAGI (reference sequence). This CDR3 is built from 15 residues. V was trimmed by 7 bases and J by 4 bases, leaving 18 bases between them.

The chain uses TRBV5-8 and TRBJ2-2, with TRBD2 matching over 7 bases. The CDR3 is 15 amino acids. The V gene's germline CDR1 is SGHTS and CDR2 YDEGEE. Germline trimming cut 4 bases from V and 2 bases from J; bases unmatched to any gene: 5. DNA for the CDR3: TGTGCCAGCAGCCCGGGACTATCTAACACCGGGGAGCTGTTTTTT. Protein: CASSPGLSNTGELFF.

The chain employs TRBV27 and TRBJ2-2, with no clear D. Trimming removed 4 bases at V and 5 bases at J, with 11 bases between. The CDR3 length is 14 residues. CDR1 and CDR2 from the germline V gene are MNHEY and SMNVEV (reference sequence). The CDR3 is CASSSSWATGELFF. CDR3 nucleotide sequence: TGTGCCAGCAGTTCCTCGTGGGCGACCGGGGAGCTGTTTTTT.

The count of this clone is one. The chain combines TRBV5-5 with TRBJ2-7, with TRBD2 identical over 7 bases. Germline assignment: CDR1 SGHKS and CDR2 YYEKEE (reference sequence). After removal of 4 bases from V and 5 bases from J, the junction contained 3 bases not matched to a gene. The CDR3 sequence is 12 residues long. This CDR3 is CASSGTTHEQYF. As DNA, the CDR3 is TGTGCCAGCAGCGGGACTACCCACGAGCAGTACTTC.

This sequence joins TRBV4-3 and TRBJ1-4; D might be TRBD1 (6 bases). V gave up 4 bases and J gave up 5 bases, with 11 bases separating them. CDR1 LGHNA and CDR2 YSLEER come from the germline V gene. The CDR3 covers 14 residues. As DNA, the CDR3 is TGCGCCAGCAGCCCGGGGAGGGGGAATGAAAAACTGTTTTTT. This codes for CASSPGRGNEKLFF.

This clone was seen only a few times. The chain recombines TRBV10-2 with TRBJ2-7; 10 nucleotides agree with TRBD2. This CDR3 is built from 16 residues. Trimming at V came to 2 bases and at J to 2 bases, leaving 6 bases not matched to a gene. Germline V CDR1 and CDR2: WSHSY, SAAADI. The DNA of the CDR3 is TGCGCCAGCAGTGAGCCAGGACTAGCGGCTACCTACGAGCAGTACTTC. Translated: CASSEPGLAATYEQYF.

The count of this clone is one. This rearrangement joins TRBV2 to TRBJ2-3; 9 bases agree with TRBD1. The J segment lost 6 bases and the V segment lost 6 bases, leaving 4 bases of the junction unmatched. CDR3 length: 13 amino acids. Germline V lookup: CDR1 SNHLY, CDR2 FYNNEI. Here the CDR3 DNA reads TGTGCCAGCAGCGCGGGACAGGGTGATACGCAGTATTTT. It encodes CASSAGQGDTQYF.

The rearrangement links TRBV13 to TRBJ2-7; 10 bases are shared with TRBD2. Trimming took 5 bases from V and 6 from J; bases not matched to a gene: 10. Germline V gives CDR1 PRHDT, CDR2 FYEKMQ (reference sequence). CDR3 length: 15 amino acids. The CDR3 sequence is CASSLTAGGPGEQYF. CDR3 in DNA: TGTGCCAGCAGCCTCACAGCGGGAGGGCCGGGCGAGCAGTACTTC.

This clone appeared a few times. The genes are TRBV10-3 and TRBJ2-7; 7 positions match TRBD1. The CDR3 spans 16 residues. Germline V CDR1 and CDR2: ENHRY, SYGVKD. J gave up 0 bases and V 4 bases, and 9 bases lay outside the gene matches. CDR3 sequence reads: CAISGTPGQNSYEQYF. The CDR3 region has the DNA TGTGCCATCAGTGGTACTCCGGGACAGAACTCCTACGAGCAGTACTTC.

Here the CDR3 reads CATSRSSGELFF. CDR3 in DNA: TGTGCCACCAGCAGGTCTTCCGGGGAGCTGTTTTTT. The V gene is TRBV15, the J gene TRBJ2-2; D is ambiguous. Germline CDR1 is LNHNV and CDR2 is YYDKDF (reference sequence). Trimming left V 3 bases short and J 6 bases short, with 5 bases between. The CDR3 runs 12 residues.

The chain employs TRBV5-1 and TRBJ2-7; 8 bases align to TRBD1. Germline values: CDR1 SGHRS, CDR2 YFSETQ. The CDR3 consists of 15 residues. V lost 8 bases and J lost 2; bases outside the gene matches: 12. CDR3 residues: CASSLIQGDTYEQYF. CDR3 sequence (DNA): TGCGCCAGTAGTCTCATACAGGGGGATACCTACGAGCAGTACTTC.

J is TRBJ2-5 and V is TRBV11-2, with D tentatively TRBD1 (5 bases). The CDR3 has 12 residues. Trimming took off 5 bases at V and 5 bases at J, with 9 bases between the two ends. Germline CDR1 SGHAT, CDR2 FQNNGV. CDR3 region: CASSGNRETQYF. The CDR3 DNA reads as TGTGCCAGCAGCGGTAACAGGGAGACCCAGTACTTC.

The chain joins TRBV29-1 to TRBJ2-1; the match to TRBD1 covers 7 bases. The V segment lost 6 bases and the J segment 6 bases; nucleotides outside the gene matches: 11. Per the germline V gene, CDR1 is SQVTM and CDR2 is ANQGSEA. The CDR3 has 14 residues. In DNA, the CDR3 is TGCAGCGTAGACACAACCGACAGGGTCAATGAGCAGTTCTTC. Translated, it gives CSVDTTDRVNEQFF.

The chain recombines TRBV6-5 with TRBJ2-7; 7 bases map to TRBD2. Germline V gives CDR1 MNHEY, CDR2 SVGAGI. The CDR3 loop spans 14 amino acids. The V and J ends lost 7 bases and 4 bases, in that order; junction bases with no gene match: 10. The CDR3 here is CASNLGGGVYEQYF. The CDR3 nucleotides read TGTGCCAGCAACCTCGGCGGGGGTGTTTACGAGCAGTACTTC.

This clone was picked up a small number of times. CDR3 amino acids: CATSGVGETQYF. The CDR3, as DNA: TGTGCCACCTCAGGGGTTGGAGAGACCCAGTACTTC. The genes are TRBV10-3 and TRBJ2-5, with D possibly matching TRBD1 (6 bases). The germline CDR1 and CDR2 sequences are ENHRY and SYGVKD. The CDR3 is made up of 12 amino acids. V gave up 10 bases and J gave up 4 bases, with 13 bases separating them.